The rows below give T cell receptor beta chains drawn from one sample of a study of T cell repertoires in cytomegalovirus infection. A single record per CDR3 protein comes from TCRdb applying MiXCR to the reads. The data hold 75,000 to 100,000 distinct CDR3 sequences, with around 28% observed a single time. No antigens are known for them. Source: CD8+ T cells from cultured PBMCs, taken from culture after CMV antigen stimulation. These receptors were obtained from a human donor in good health (CMV status not recorded). Some clones in this sample may be carry-over from other donors' samples. Both conserved end residues are part of each CDR3.

len | j_gene | v_gene | CDR3aa
16 | TRBJ1-3 | TRBV19 | CASSIPGLSRGNTIYF
16 | TRBJ1-5 | TRBV7-8 | CASICSGGYSNQPQHF
11 | TRBJ1-2 | TRBV29-1 | CSVQGPVGYTF
14 | TRBJ2-3 | TRBV27 | CASRLGQSTDTQYF
13 | TRBJ2-1 | TRBV6-1 | CASRRGAVDEQFF
14 | TRBJ2-7 | TRBV19 | CASRPWDSSYEQYF
12 | TRBJ2-1 | TRBV7-8 | CASSSGSGVKFF
19 | TRBJ2-7 | TRBV6-6 | CASSYPTRNSGGPLFEQYF
17 | TRBJ2-7 | TRBV7-8 | CASSLGRFGRWSYEQYF
14 | TRBJ2-5 | TRBV27 | CASSGGQGWQTQYF
17 | TRBJ2-1 | TRBV7-6 | CASSRRLTTTANNEQFF
14 | TRBJ2-1 | TRBV27 | CASRGGSSYNEQFF
13 | TRBJ1-3 | TRBV19 | CASSIDLGNTIYF
14 | TRBJ2-7 | TRBV5-1 | CASRTGCADYEQYF
18 | TRBJ2-4 | TRBV11-2 | CASSFGLAGGVAKNIQYF
14 | TRBJ1-5 | TRBV10-2 | CASSGQGAIQPQHF
19 | TRBJ2-5 | TRBV28 | CASSPPESLADWGRETQYF
15 | TRBJ2-7 | TRBV2 | CASSGTVGPTYEQYF
16 | TRBJ1-5 | TRBV19 | CASSRGTRGSNQPQHF
13 | TRBJ1-1 | TRBV6-5 | CASSYGGSTEAFF
12 | TRBJ2-3 | TRBV7-8 | CASSRASDTQYF
13 | TRBJ2-1 | TRBV27 | CASSWAANNEQFF
13 | TRBJ1-2 | TRBV7-2 | CASSKQGNYGYTF
16 | TRBJ2-1 | TRBV28 | CASSSLGSYTYNEQFF
16 | TRBJ1-2 | TRBV28 | CAVGGSEGPKSYGYTF
16 | TRBJ1-1 | TRBV6-5 | CASSYSLGQGATEAFF
12 | TRBJ2-2 | TRBV7-6 | CAIAGNTGELFF
15 | TRBJ1-1 | TRBV28 | CASSLPGQLNTEAFF
14 | TRBJ1-1 | TRBV30 | CAWSRGTGGTEAFF
15 | TRBJ2-2 | TRBV19 | CASSMWGGDTGELFF
15 | TRBJ1-1 | TRBV4-1 | CASSQDMRGNTEAFF
12 | TRBJ1-3 | TRBV6-1 | CASRTAGNTIYF
13 | TRBJ2-3 | TRBV12-3/TRBV12-4 | CASSPGGTDTQYF
12 | TRBJ1-1 | TRBV27 | CASREAGTEAFF
13 | TRBJ2-3 | TRBV11-2 | CASSRDYGDTQYF
16 | TRBJ2-6 | TRBV15 | CATSRGSSSGANVLTF
14 | TRBJ1-2 | TRBV28 | CASSFADFNYGYTF
17 | TRBJ2-3 | TRBV19 | CASSMGSGGLRTDTQYF
17 | TRBJ1-2 | TRBV2 | CASSLPPQLTGHYGYTF
15 | TRBJ1-2 | TRBV7-2 | CASSSDRGLNYGYTF
14 | TRBJ2-1 | TRBV5-1 | CASSQDAPGDEQFF
14 | TRBJ1-6 | TRBV3-1 | CASSVRQGGSPLHF
14 | TRBJ1-2 | TRBV7-2 | CASSRGGEDYGYTF
15 | TRBJ2-3 | TRBV12-3/TRBV12-4 | CASTWRDKGTDTQYF
13 | TRBJ2-7 | TRBV5-4 | CASSLQGGDEQYF
13 | TRBJ1-2 | TRBV6-1 | CASSANTWGGYTF
11 | TRBJ1-6 | TRBV7-6 | CASSFSSPLHF
12 | TRBJ1-2 | TRBV29-1 | CSVWTGYYGYTF
13 | TRBJ2-1 | TRBV6-1 | CASSEAGLLEQFF
14 | TRBJ2-2 | TRBV19 | CASSIQGSTGELFF
22 | TRBJ2-3 | TRBV12-3/TRBV12-4 | CASSLLLPSGGSTPRSTDTQYF
16 | TRBJ2-7 | TRBV30 | CAWGPWERGLGEEQYF
15 | TRBJ2-5 | TRBV7-3 | CASSLLSIDAKTQYF